Sequencing of this TCR beta chain was carried out in a study of tumour-infiltrating T cells in Burkitt lymphoma. Some clones are missing from TCRdb's copy, which holds only in-frame ones; the method was immunoSEQ multiplex PCR. The sample shows tens of thousands of clones, approximately 31% of them seen only once. V lost 5 bases, J lost 6 bases, and 6 bases stayed unmatched. Germline CDR1 reads SGHRS; CDR2 reads YFSETQ. The CDR3 consists of 14 residues. The clonotype was recovered from a human donor with Burkitt lymphoma. The sample consisted of tumor tissue. The chain uses TRBV5-1 and TRBJ1-4; TRBD1 aligns across 8 bases. CDR3 residues: CASRRQGSDEKLFF. The DNA of the CDR3 is TGCGCCAGCAGACGACAGGGGTCGGATGAAAAACTGTTTTTT.